This T cell receptor beta chain comes out of a study of T cells in Graves' hyperthyroidism and ophthalmopathy. Study-level results: Clonotypes that were expanded in thyroid above 0.001 mostly appeared in blood too.

Hyperthyroidism in the patients, aged 18 to 65, was newly diagnosed and under 2 months in duration. Diagnostic decisions used clinical symptoms, serum thyroxine and TRAb, thyroid ultrasound and orbital computed tomography. About this clonotype: Antigen unknown.

TCR beta CDR3 regions were amplified from RNA transcripts. First-round RT-PCR targeting the TCR CDR3 was performed with the HTBI primer set. Via MiXCR, TCRdb re-called the multiplex PCR reads, giving one row per CDR3 protein. Among a few hundred thousand distinct CDR3 sequences, 46% were seen once, and the ten largest hold about 8.3%. Sequences were obtained from peripheral blood or thyroid tissue (not recorded which). This TCR came from a woman younger than 35 with Graves' hyperthyroidism.

The CDR3 here is CSPKLAGQETQYF. Here the CDR3 DNA reads TGCAGCCCGAAACTAGCGGGTCAAGAGACCCAGTACTTC. The rearrangement joins TRBV29-1 to TRBJ2-5; 9 bases agree with TRBD2. Trimming removed 8 bases from V and 2 bases from J; junction bases left unmatched: 6. Per germline, CDR1 SQVTM and CDR2 ANQGSEA. This CDR3 has 13 residues.